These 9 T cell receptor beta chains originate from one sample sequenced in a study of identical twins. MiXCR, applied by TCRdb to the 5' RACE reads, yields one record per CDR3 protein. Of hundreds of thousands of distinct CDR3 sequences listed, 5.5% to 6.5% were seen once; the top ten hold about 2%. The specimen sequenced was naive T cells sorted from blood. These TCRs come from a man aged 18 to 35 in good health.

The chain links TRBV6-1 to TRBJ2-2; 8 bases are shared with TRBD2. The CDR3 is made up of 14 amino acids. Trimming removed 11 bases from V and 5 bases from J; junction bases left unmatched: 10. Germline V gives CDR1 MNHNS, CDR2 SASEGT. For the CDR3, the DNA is TGTGCCGCTCGGGAGGGAGGACGAACCGGGGAGCTGTTTTTT. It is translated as CAAREGGRTGELFF.

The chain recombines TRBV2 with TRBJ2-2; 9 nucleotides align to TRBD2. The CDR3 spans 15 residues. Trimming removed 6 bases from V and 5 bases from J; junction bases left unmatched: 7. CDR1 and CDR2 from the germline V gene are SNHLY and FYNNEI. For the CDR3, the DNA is TGTGCCAGCAGATTAGCGGGAGTCGGGACCGGGGAGCTGTTTTTT. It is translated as CASRLAGVGTGELFF.

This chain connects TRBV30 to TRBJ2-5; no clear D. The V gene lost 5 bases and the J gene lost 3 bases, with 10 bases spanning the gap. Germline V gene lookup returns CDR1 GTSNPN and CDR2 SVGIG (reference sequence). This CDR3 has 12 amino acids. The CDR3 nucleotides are TGTGCCTGGGGTAGGAATGAAGAGACCCAGTACTTC. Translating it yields CAWGRNEETQYF.

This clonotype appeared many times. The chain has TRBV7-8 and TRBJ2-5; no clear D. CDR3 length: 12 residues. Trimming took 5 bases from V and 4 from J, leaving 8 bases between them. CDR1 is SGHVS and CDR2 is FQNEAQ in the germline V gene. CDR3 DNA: TGTGCCAGCAGCCGTACGCGAGAGACCCAGTACTTC. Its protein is CASSRTRETQYF.

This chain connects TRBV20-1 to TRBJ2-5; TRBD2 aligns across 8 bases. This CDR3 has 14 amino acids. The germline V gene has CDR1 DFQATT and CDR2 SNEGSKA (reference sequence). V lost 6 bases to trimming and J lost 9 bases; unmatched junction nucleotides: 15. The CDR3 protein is CSAPLAEGEMAQYF. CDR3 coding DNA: TGCAGTGCCCCACTAGCGGAGGGGGAGATGGCCCAGTACTTC.

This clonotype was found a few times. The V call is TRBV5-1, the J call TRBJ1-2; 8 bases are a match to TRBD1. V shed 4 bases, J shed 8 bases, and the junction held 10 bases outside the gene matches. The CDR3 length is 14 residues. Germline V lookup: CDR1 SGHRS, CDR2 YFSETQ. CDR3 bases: TGCGCCAGCAGCACCGGTCAGGGGGCGCACGGCTACACCTTC. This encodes CASSTGQGAHGYTF. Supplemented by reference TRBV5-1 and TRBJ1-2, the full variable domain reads KAGVTQTPRYLIKTRGQQVTLSCSPISGHRSVSWYQQTPGQGLQFLFEYFSETQRNKGNFPGRFSGRQFSNSRSEMNVSTLELGDSALYLCASSTGQGAHGYTFGSGTRLTVV.

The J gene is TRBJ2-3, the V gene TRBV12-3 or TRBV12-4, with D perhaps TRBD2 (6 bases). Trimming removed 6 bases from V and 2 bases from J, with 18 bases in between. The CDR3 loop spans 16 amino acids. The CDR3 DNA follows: TGTGCCAGCAGCCGCCAAGGACTACCCAACACAGATACGCAGTATTTT. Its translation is CASSRQGLPNTDTQYF.

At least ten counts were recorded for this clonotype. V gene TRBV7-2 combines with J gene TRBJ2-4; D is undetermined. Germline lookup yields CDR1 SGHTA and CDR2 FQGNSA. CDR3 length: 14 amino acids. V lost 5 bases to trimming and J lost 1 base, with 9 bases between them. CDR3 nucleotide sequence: TGTGCCAGCAGCCCCAGCGCGGCCAAAAACATTCAGTACTTC. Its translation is CASSPSAAKNIQYF.

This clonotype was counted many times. The CDR3 nucleotides are TGCGCCAGCAGCCGGACTAGCGAGACCCAGTACTTC. Translating gives CASSRTSETQYF. The V call is TRBV5-1, the J call TRBJ2-5; 8 bases are shared with TRBD2. The J segment lost 5 bases and the V segment lost 4 bases, leaving 1 base of the junction unmatched. The CDR3 sequence is 12 residues long. Per germline, CDR1 SGHRS and CDR2 YFSETQ.